Within the sample, the clone carrying this T cell receptor (beta chain) is medium-sized. Its antigen remains unidentified. This beta chain represents an off-target read in a library built for alpha chains; its size is of limited meaning. The data originate from a study of spatial heterogeneity in lung cancer. Findings of the study overall: There were more appearances of ubiquitous expanded tumor TCRs in blood at resection than at follow-up.

The germline gives CDR1 SNHLY, CDR2 FYNNEI. The germline V and J ends were trimmed by 5 bases and 2 bases, with 8 bases remaining between them. The CDR3 contains 13 residues. TCRdb independently ran MiXCR on the 5' RACE reads; one entry per CDR3 protein. The data contain about 7,900 distinct CDR3 sequences, roughly 4.8% of them singletons. The time point: sample taken at primary tumor resection. Unsorted whole RNA samples from tumor, nontumor lung or frozen PBMC were sequenced. The donor group consisted of over 55 patients who had untreated, early-stage non-small cell lung cancer. The receptor comes from a male donor with early-stage non-small cell lung cancer. The chain joins TRBV2 to TRBJ2-3; no reliable D call. This sample comprised PBMCs, obtained at surgery. The CDR3 protein is CASSPPFTDTQYF. The CDR3 DNA is TGTGCCAGCAGTCCTCCATTCACAGATACGCAGTATTTT.